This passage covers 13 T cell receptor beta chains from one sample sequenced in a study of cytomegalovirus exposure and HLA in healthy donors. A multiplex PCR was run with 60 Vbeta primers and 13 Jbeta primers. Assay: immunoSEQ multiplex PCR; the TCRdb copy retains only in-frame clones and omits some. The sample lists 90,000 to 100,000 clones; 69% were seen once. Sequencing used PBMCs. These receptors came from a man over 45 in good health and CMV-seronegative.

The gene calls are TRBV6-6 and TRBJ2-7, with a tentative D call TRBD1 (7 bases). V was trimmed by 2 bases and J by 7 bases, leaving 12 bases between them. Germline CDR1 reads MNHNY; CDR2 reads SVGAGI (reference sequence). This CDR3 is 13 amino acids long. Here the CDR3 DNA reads TGTGCCAGCAGTTACGGCAGGGGGGAAGAGCAGTACGTC. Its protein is CASSYGRGEEQYV.

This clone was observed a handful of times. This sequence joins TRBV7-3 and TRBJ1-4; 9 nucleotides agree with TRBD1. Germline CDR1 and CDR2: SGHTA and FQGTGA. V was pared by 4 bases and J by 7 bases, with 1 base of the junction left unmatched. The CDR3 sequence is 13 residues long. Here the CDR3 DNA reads TGTGCCAGCAGCTCGGGACAGGGTGAAAAACTGTTTTTT. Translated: CASSSGQGEKLFF.

The CDR3 loop is CASSLVGAEAFF. As DNA, the CDR3 is TGTGCCAGCAGCTTAGTAGGGGCTGAAGCTTTCTTT. This chain links TRBV11-2 with TRBJ1-1; tentative D call: TRBD1 (5 bases). Germline V gene data show CDR1 as SGHAT and CDR2 as FQNNGV. The CDR3 covers 12 residues. Trimming removed 1 base from V and 6 bases from J, with 6 bases in between.

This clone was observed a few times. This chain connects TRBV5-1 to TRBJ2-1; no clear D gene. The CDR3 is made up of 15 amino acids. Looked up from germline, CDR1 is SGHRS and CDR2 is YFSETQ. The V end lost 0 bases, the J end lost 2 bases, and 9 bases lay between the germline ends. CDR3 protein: CASSLDSVPYNEQFF. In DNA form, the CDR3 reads TGCGCCAGCAGCTTGGATAGTGTTCCCTACAATGAGCAGTTCTTC. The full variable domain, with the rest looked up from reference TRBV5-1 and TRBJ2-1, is KAGVTQTPRYLIKTRGQQVTLSCSPISGHRSVSWYQQTPGQGLQFLFEYFSETQRNKGNFPGRFSGRQFSNSRSEMNVSTLELGDSALYLCASSLDSVPYNEQFFGPGTRLTVL.

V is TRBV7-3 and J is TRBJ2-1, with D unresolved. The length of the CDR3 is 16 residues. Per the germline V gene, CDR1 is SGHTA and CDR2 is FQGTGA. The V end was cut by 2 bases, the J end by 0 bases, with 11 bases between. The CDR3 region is CASSLLYLSSYNEQFF. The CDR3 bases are TGTGCCAGCAGCTTATTATACCTGAGCTCCTACAATGAGCAGTTCTTC.

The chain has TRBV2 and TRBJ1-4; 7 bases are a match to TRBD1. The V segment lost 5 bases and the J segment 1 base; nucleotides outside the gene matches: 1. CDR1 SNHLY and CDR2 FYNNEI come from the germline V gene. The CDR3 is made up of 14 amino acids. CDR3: CASSNRGTNEKLFF. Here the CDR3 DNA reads TGTGCCAGCAGTAACAGGGGAACTAATGAAAAACTGTTTTTT.

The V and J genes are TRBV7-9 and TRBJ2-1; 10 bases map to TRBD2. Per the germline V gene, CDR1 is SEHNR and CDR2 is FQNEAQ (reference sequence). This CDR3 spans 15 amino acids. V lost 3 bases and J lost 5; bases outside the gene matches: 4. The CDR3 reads CASSFAGTSDNEQFF. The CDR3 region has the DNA TGTGCCAGCAGCTTCGCAGGGACTAGCGACAATGAGCAGTTCTTC.

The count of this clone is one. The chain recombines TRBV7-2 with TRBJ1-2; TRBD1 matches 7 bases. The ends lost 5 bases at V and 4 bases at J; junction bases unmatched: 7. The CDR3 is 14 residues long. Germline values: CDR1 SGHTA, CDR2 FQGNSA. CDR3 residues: CASSPQTGFYGYTF. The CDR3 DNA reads TGTGCCAGCAGCCCCCAGACAGGGTTCTATGGCTACACCTTC.

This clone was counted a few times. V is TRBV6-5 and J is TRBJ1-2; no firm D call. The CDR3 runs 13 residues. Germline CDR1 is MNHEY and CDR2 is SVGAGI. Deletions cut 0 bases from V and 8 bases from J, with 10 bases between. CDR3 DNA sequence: TGTGCCAGCAGTTACTCGGGCAGCCGGGGCTACACCTTC. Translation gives CASSYSGSRGYTF.

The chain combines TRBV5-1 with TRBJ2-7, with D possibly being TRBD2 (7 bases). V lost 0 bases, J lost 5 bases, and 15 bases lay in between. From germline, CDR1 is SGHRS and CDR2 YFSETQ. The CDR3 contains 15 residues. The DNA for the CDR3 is TGCGCCAGCAGCTTGGATACGGGGGGCTTGAACGAGCAGTACGTC. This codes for CASSLDTGGLNEQYV.

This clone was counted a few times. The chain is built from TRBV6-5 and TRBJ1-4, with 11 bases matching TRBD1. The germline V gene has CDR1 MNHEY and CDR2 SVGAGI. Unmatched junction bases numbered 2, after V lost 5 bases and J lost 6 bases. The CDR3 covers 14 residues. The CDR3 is CASSRDRGDEKLFF. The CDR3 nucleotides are TGTGCCAGCAGTCGGGACAGGGGGGATGAAAAACTGTTTTTT.

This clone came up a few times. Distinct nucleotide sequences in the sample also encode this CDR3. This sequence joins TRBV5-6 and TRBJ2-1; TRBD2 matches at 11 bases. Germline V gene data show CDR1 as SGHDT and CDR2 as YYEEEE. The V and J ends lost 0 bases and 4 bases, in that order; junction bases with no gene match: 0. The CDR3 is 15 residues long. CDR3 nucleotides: TGTGCCAGCAGCTTGGGACTAGCGGGATACAATGAGCAGTTCTTC. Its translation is CASSLGLAGYNEQFF.

CDR3: CASSFKGQGRDYGYTF. In nucleotides, the CDR3 is TGTGCCAGCAGCTTCAAGGGACAGGGGAGAGACTATGGCTACACCTTC. The V and J genes are TRBV5-8 and TRBJ1-2; 10 positions match TRBD1. V was clipped by 2 bases and J by 3 bases; unmatched bases: 7. CDR1 and CDR2 (germline): SGHTS, YDEGEE. This CDR3 region has 16 residues.